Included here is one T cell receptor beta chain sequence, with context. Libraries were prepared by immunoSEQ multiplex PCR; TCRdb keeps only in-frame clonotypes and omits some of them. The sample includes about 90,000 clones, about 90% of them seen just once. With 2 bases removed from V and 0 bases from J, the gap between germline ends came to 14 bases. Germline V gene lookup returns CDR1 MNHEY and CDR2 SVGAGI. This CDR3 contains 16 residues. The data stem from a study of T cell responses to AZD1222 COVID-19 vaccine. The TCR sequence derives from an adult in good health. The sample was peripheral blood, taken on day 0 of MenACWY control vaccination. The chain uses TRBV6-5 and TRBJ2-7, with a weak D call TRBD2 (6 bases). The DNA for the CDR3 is TGTGCCAGCAGTTACGGAATGGGGAGGAGCTCCTACGAGCAGTACTTC. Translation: CASSYGMGRSSYEQYF.